Following are 26 T cell receptor beta chains from one sample sequenced in a study of technical replicates of blood from several donors. Method: immunoSEQ multiplex PCR; TCRdb's copy keeps in-frame clones and lacks some. The table includes under 90,000 clones, 93% detected once. The sequencing sample was made of T cells isolated from PBMCs. The origin of the receptors is a human donor in good health.

In this sample, this clone turned up a few times. This chain uses TRBV2 with TRBJ1-1; D not resolved. This CDR3 spans 13 amino acids. Per the germline V gene, CDR1 is SNHLY and CDR2 is FYNNEI. V lost 3 bases to trimming and J lost 5 bases, with 10 bases between them. This chain's CDR3 is CASSDNAVTEAFF. The CDR3 nucleotides are TGTGCCAGCAGTGATAACGCGGTAACTGAAGCTTTCTTT.

The chain has TRBV28 and TRBJ2-1; possible D gene TRBD2, 6 bases. The germline V gene encodes CDR1 MDHEN and CDR2 SYDVKM. The CDR3 consists of 16 residues. With 3 bases removed from V and 3 bases from J, the gap between germline ends came to 15 bases. The CDR3 region has the DNA TGTGCCAGCAGTTTCCCTCCCCTGCGGGACTACAATGAGCAGTTCTTC. Protein sequence: CASSFPPLRDYNEQFF.

The chain links TRBV9 to TRBJ2-1; 9 nucleotides align to TRBD2. The germline V gene encodes CDR1 SGDLS and CDR2 YYNGEE. The CDR3 loop spans 15 amino acids. Trimming at V came to 0 bases and at J to 5 bases, leaving 3 bases not matched to a gene. The CDR3 DNA is TGTGCCAGCAGCGTAGCGGTAGCGGGGGACAATGAGCAGTTCTTC. This sequence encodes CASSVAVAGDNEQFF.

This chain joins TRBV6-1 and TRBJ1-4, with 9 bases matching TRBD1. CDR3 length equals 14 residues. Trimming cost V 6 bases and J 7 bases; bases outside gene matches: 6. Germline CDR1 is MNHNS and CDR2 is SASEGT. As DNA, the CDR3 is TGTGCCAGCAGCCCGTGGGGACAGGGTGAAAAACTGTTTTTT. This codes for CASSPWGQGEKLFF.

This chain joins TRBV5-1 and TRBJ1-3; D unresolved. The V end lost 4 bases, the J end lost 0 bases, and 11 bases lay between the germline ends. The V gene's germline CDR1 is SGHRS and CDR2 YFSETQ. The CDR3 spans 15 residues. CDR3 DNA: TGCGCCAGCAGCCCGGCGGGGAGCTCTGGAAACACCATATATTTT. It specifies CASSPAGSSGNTIYF.

The chain is built from TRBV10-3 and TRBJ2-7; the match to TRBD2 covers 16 bases. This CDR3 has 16 amino acids. Germline V gene sequence: CDR1 ENHRY, CDR2 SYGVKD. After removal of 5 bases from V and 4 bases from J, the junction contained 5 bases not matched to a gene. The CDR3 DNA sequence: TGTGCCATCAGTCCGGGACTAGCGGGAGGGGGGTACGAGCAGTACTTC. This sequence encodes CAISPGLAGGGYEQYF.

This chain joins TRBV13 and TRBJ2-3, with D possibly TRBD1 on 5 matching bases. The germline V gene encodes CDR1 PRHDT and CDR2 FYEKMQ (reference sequence). This CDR3 region has 14 residues. With 5 bases removed from V and 2 bases from J, the gap between germline ends came to 11 bases. Written as DNA, the CDR3 is TGTGCCAGCAGCCGTACACAGGCCACAGATACGCAGTATTTT. It codes for CASSRTQATDTQYF.

The DNA for the CDR3 is TGTGCCAGCAACGACCTGACAGGGGTATGGACCCAGTACTTC. Encoded protein: CASNDLTGVWTQYF. The rearrangement uses TRBV7-9 and TRBJ2-5, with 8 nucleotides matching TRBD1. V lost 7 bases and J lost 7; bases outside the gene matches: 11. CDR1 is SEHNR, CDR2 FQNEAQ, per germline (reference sequence). CDR3 length: 14 amino acids. Full variable domain (outside the CDR3, taken from reference TRBV7-9 and TRBJ2-5): DTGVSQNPRHKITKRGQNVTFRCDPISEHNRLYWYRQTLGQGPEFLTYFQNEAQLEKSRLLSDRFSAERPKGSFSTLEIQRTEQGDSAMYLCASNDLTGVWTQYFGPGTRLLVL.

This clone was observed once. The chain uses TRBV2 and TRBJ2-5, with TRBD2 matching 8 bases. J lost 2 bases, V lost 4 bases, and 6 bases had no gene match. The CDR3 loop spans 15 amino acids. Germline CDR1 reads SNHLY; CDR2 reads FYNNEI. Here the CDR3 DNA reads TGTGCCAGCAGTGGGGTCTTAGCGGGACAAGAGACCCAGTACTTC. Protein: CASSGVLAGQETQYF.

V gene TRBV6-1 combines with J gene TRBJ1-3, with D tentatively TRBD1 (6 bases). Germline V CDR1 and CDR2: MNHNS, SASEGT. The germline V and J ends were trimmed by 4 bases and 1 base, with 14 bases remaining between them. The CDR3 covers 16 residues. The CDR3 DNA is TGTGCCAGCAGTGTTACAGGGTATACGTCTGGAAACACCATATATTTT. Amino acid sequence: CASSVTGYTSGNTIYF.

The rearrangement joins TRBV2 to TRBJ2-5; a weak D match, TRBD2 (5 bases). Trimming removed 7 bases at V and 5 bases at J, with 17 bases between. This CDR3 contains 14 residues. The V gene's germline CDR1 is SNHLY and CDR2 FYNNEI. The CDR3 DNA reads as TGTGCCAGCATGATAGGACTTGGGCTGGAGACCCAGTACTTC. Protein sequence: CASMIGLGLETQYF.

The chain couples TRBV6-1 to TRBJ2-7, with D maybe TRBD1 (6 bases). The CDR3 contains 11 residues. Trimming pared 8 bases from V and 6 bases from J, leaving 11 bases between. Germline lookup yields CDR1 MNHNS and CDR2 SASEGT. CDR3 nucleotide sequence: TGTGCCAGCGACAGGTCACGCGAGCAGTACTTC. Translating it yields CASDRSREQYF.

The chain employs TRBV10-3 and TRBJ2-3, with TRBD2 matching over 7 bases. Looked up from germline, CDR1 is ENHRY and CDR2 is SYGVKD. CDR3 length equals 17 residues. After removal of 3 bases from V and 3 bases from J, the junction contained 12 bases not matched to a gene. In DNA, the CDR3 is TGTGCCATCAGTGATTCTAGGTGGGAGGGAGTTACAGATACGCAGTATTTT. It encodes CAISDSRWEGVTDTQYF.

The chain recombines TRBV4-1 with TRBJ1-6, with a weak D call TRBD1 (6 bases). CDR1 is MGHRA, CDR2 YSYEKL, per germline. This CDR3 contains 15 residues. Trimming took off 1 base at V and 7 bases at J, with 11 bases between the two ends. CDR3 sequence reads: CASSQVGRGNSPLHF. In DNA form, the CDR3 reads TGCGCCAGCAGCCAAGTGGGAAGGGGGAATTCACCCCTCCACTTT.

V usage is TRBV6-1 and J usage is TRBJ2-2; D not certain. Germline V gene sequence: CDR1 MNHNS, CDR2 SASEGT. Trimming removed 2 bases from V and 2 bases from J, with 9 bases in between. The CDR3 loop spans 15 amino acids. The CDR3 DNA reads as TGTGCCAGCAGTGAACTAGTTTCTAACACCGGGGAGCTGTTTTTT. It codes for CASSELVSNTGELFF.

The V and J genes are TRBV19 and TRBJ2-2, with D maybe TRBD1 (5 bases). V was clipped by 3 bases and J by 1 base, with 9 bases between them. The length of the CDR3 is 15 residues. Per germline, CDR1 LNHDA and CDR2 SQIVND (reference sequence). CDR3 DNA: TGTGCCAGTAGTATGTTTCAGGGGAACACCGGGGAGCTGTTTTTT. Amino acids: CASSMFQGNTGELFF.

The V gene is TRBV4-1, the J gene TRBJ1-2, with unresolved D. Trimming left V 6 bases short and J 5 bases short, with 16 bases between. The length of the CDR3 is 14 residues. Germline assignment: CDR1 MGHRA and CDR2 YSYEKL. CDR3 nucleotides: TGCGCCAGCAGTGCCCGCTACGTTGAGTATGGCTACACCTTC. Translation gives CASSARYVEYGYTF.

V usage is TRBV5-1 and J usage is TRBJ1-6; 9 bases map to TRBD1. This CDR3 is built from 18 residues. V gave up 0 bases and J gave up 9 bases; unmatched junction bases: 13. Germline lookup yields CDR1 SGHRS and CDR2 YFSETQ. The CDR3 DNA sequence: TGCGCCAGCAGCTTGGACGGGACAGGGAGTATCGGCGGTTCACCCCTCCACTTT. This encodes CASSLDGTGSIGGSPLHF.

The genes are TRBV28 and TRBJ1-5, with 12 positions matching TRBD1. CDR3 size: 17 residues. Per germline, CDR1 MDHEN and CDR2 SYDVKM. With 6 bases clipped from V and 6 bases from J, the junction kept 12 bases outside the gene matches. The CDR3 DNA is TGTGCCAGCAGCCGACCCCGGGACAGGGGGCGTGCTCAGCCCCAGCATTTT. This gives the protein CASSRPRDRGRAQPQHF.

The V call is TRBV28, the J call TRBJ1-2; 9 bases line up with TRBD1. Germline-derived CDR1 and CDR2 are MDHEN and SYDVKM. J lost 0 bases, V lost 3 bases, and 5 bases had no gene match. The CDR3 is made up of 16 amino acids. The CDR3 DNA reads TGTGCCAGCAGTTTCTACCGGGACAGGGCTAACTATGGCTACACCTTC. This encodes CASSFYRDRANYGYTF.

This chain connects TRBV7-8 to TRBJ1-1; 8 bases align to TRBD1. Germline V gene data show CDR1 as SGHVS and CDR2 as FQNEAQ. The CDR3 runs to 12 residues. Losses at the gene ends were 5 bases for V and 14 bases for J; bases not matched to a gene: 10. DNA of the CDR3: TGTGCCAGCAGCGTCCTGGACAGGGAGAGGTTCTTT. Residues: CASSVLDRERFF.

The chain uses TRBV25-1 and TRBJ2-3, with D perhaps matching TRBD1 (5 bases). This CDR3 region has 13 residues. Per the germline V gene, CDR1 is MGHDK and CDR2 is SYGVNS. The germline V and J ends were trimmed by 6 bases and 2 bases, with 9 bases remaining between them. The CDR3 nucleotides are TGTGCCAGCAGGAGACAGACCACAGATACGCAGTATTTT. This sequence encodes CASRRQTTDTQYF.

The genes are TRBV4-1 and TRBJ2-7; unclear D gene. Germline V gives CDR1 MGHRA, CDR2 YSYEKL. This CDR3 has 15 amino acids. V was cut by 2 bases and J by 3 bases, with 14 bases left in between. CDR3 nucleotides: TGCGCCAGCAGCCAATCAAAAGGAGCAAACTACGAGCAGTACTTC. As protein: CASSQSKGANYEQYF.

V and J are TRBV30 and TRBJ1-5, with D possibly being TRBD1 (6 bases). The CDR3 runs to 18 residues. CDR1 and CDR2 from the germline V gene are GTSNPN and SVGIG (reference sequence). The V gene lost 0 bases and the J gene lost 0 bases, with 18 bases spanning the gap. DNA for the CDR3: TGTGCCTGGAGTGTGAACAGGGTGCTTGGATCTAGCAATCAGCCCCAGCATTTT. This encodes CAWSVNRVLGSSNQPQHF.

This clone was seen a single time. This chain joins TRBV15 and TRBJ2-5; D is perhaps TRBD2 (7 bases). The germline V and J ends were trimmed by 0 bases and 1 base, with 15 bases remaining between them. Germline V lookup: CDR1 LNHNV, CDR2 YYDKDF (reference sequence). This CDR3 has 17 residues. The CDR3 bases are TGTGCCACCAGCAGAGATTTGATAGGGGGGGGCCAAGAGACCCAGTACTTC. It translates to CATSRDLIGGGQETQYF.

This chain connects TRBV5-6 to TRBJ2-5; D unclear. V was clipped by 0 bases and J by 4 bases, with 4 bases between them. The CDR3 runs 12 residues. Germline lookup yields CDR1 SGHDT and CDR2 YYEEEE. CDR3 amino acids: CASSLVVETQYF. CDR3 DNA: TGTGCCAGCAGCTTGGTCGTAGAGACCCAGTACTTC.